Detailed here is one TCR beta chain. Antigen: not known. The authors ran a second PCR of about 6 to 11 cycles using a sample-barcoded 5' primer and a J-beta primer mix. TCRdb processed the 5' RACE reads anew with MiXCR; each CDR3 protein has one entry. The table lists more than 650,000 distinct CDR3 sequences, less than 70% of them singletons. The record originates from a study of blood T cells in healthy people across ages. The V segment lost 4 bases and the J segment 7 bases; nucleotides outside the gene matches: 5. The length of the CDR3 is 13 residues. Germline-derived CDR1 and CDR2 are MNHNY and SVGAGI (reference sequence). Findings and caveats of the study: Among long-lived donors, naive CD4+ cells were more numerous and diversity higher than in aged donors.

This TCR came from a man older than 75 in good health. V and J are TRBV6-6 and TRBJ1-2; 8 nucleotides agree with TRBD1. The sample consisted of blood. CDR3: CASSWTGQSGYTF. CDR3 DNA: TGTGCCAGCAGTTGGACAGGGCAGTCTGGCTACACCTTC.